What follows are 9 T cell receptor beta chains derived from one specimen sequenced in a study of T cell responses to AZD1222 COVID-19 vaccine. Sequencing was performed with immunoSEQ multiplex PCR; in TCRdb, only in-frame clones are kept and a portion is missing. Among more than 85,000 clones listed, 87% were seen once. The input for sequencing was peripheral blood, taken 28 days after the second AZD1222 dose. All receptors derive from an adult who received the AZD1222 COVID-19 vaccine.

The chain joins TRBV9 to TRBJ2-2; the match to TRBD2 covers 9 bases. The germline gives CDR1 SGDLS, CDR2 YYNGEE. V lost 1 base, J lost 0 bases, and 4 bases stayed unmatched. This CDR3 contains 17 residues. CDR3 amino acids: CASSVNKRGANTGELFF. In DNA form, the CDR3 reads TGTGCCAGCAGCGTAAACAAGCGGGGGGCGAACACCGGGGAGCTGTTTTTT.

This clone was detected a few times. The J gene is TRBJ1-6, the V gene TRBV3-1 (or the pseudogene TRBV3-2), with TRBD1 matching 7 bases. Germline loops: CDR1 LGHDT, CDR2 YNNKEL (reference sequence). V gave up 4 bases and J gave up 10 bases; unmatched junction bases: 7. The CDR3 loop spans 14 amino acids. The CDR3 sequence is CASSLMGQSSPLHF. DNA for the CDR3: TGTGCCAGCAGCCTTATGGGACAGTCGTCACCCCTCCACTTT.

The chain combines TRBV4-1 with TRBJ1-1; maybe TRBD1 (5 bases). The V end lost 0 bases, the J end lost 5 bases, and 16 bases lay between the germline ends. The CDR3 consists of 16 residues. CDR1 MGHRA and CDR2 YSYEKL come from the germline V gene. Here the CDR3 DNA reads TGCGCCAGCAGCCAAGATAGGTTGGCAGGGCGGACTGAAGCTTTCTTT. The encoded protein is CASSQDRLAGRTEAFF.

The V call is TRBV5-8, the J call TRBJ1-3; a weak D match, TRBD1 (5 bases). Trimming stripped 1 base from V and 13 bases from J, with 12 bases between. From germline, CDR1 is SGHTS and CDR2 YDEGEE. This CDR3 has 12 amino acids. DNA for the CDR3: TGTGCCAGCAGCTTGTATGGGGCGTCAATATATTTT. Protein product: CASSLYGASIYF. Together with reference TRBV5-8 and TRBJ1-3, the CDR3 gives the full variable domain: EAGVTQSPTHLIKTRGQQATLRCSPISGHTSVYWYQQALGLGLQFLLWYDEGEERNRGNFPPRFSGRQFPNYSSELNVNALELEDSALYLCASSLYGASIYFGEGSWLTVV.

The V gene is TRBV28, the J gene TRBJ1-2; no definite D call. Germline V gene data show CDR1 as MDHEN and CDR2 as SYDVKM. The CDR3 covers 13 residues. Trimming left V 1 base short and J 8 bases short, with 11 bases between. The CDR3 nucleotides read TGTGCCAGCAGTTTATCCGTGGGGTTAGGCTACACCTTC. It yields the protein CASSLSVGLGYTF.

This chain links TRBV2 with TRBJ1-3, with D hard to call. The V and J ends lost 10 bases and 1 base respectively, with 8 bases between them. Germline values: CDR1 SNHLY, CDR2 FYNNEI. This CDR3 is 12 amino acids long. This CDR3 reads CATTPSGNTIYF. CDR3 sequence (DNA): TGTGCCACTACCCCTTCTGGAAACACCATATATTTT.

V and J are TRBV9 and TRBJ1-1; perhaps TRBD1 as D (5 bases). The CDR3 totals 14 residues. The germline V and J ends were trimmed by 0 bases and 1 base, with 7 bases remaining between them. Looked up from germline, CDR1 is SGDLS and CDR2 is YYNGEE. The CDR3 loop reads CASSVGRGNTEAFF. The CDR3, as DNA: TGTGCCAGCAGCGTAGGAAGGGGGAACACTGAAGCTTTCTTT.

The chain combines TRBV19 with TRBJ2-1; D gene ambiguous. The germline gives CDR1 LNHDA, CDR2 SQIVND (reference sequence). The CDR3 is 13 amino acids. With 5 bases removed from V and 5 bases from J, the gap between germline ends came to 10 bases. CDR3 nucleotide sequence: TGTGCCAGTAGTCGACGGAGTGACAATGAGCAGTTCTTC. This sequence encodes CASSRRSDNEQFF.

About this clone: At one end, the junction sequence differs from germline, possibly due to a read error. The rearrangement uses TRBV19 and TRBJ1-5; D is ambiguous. This CDR3 comprises 13 residues. Looked up from germline, CDR1 is LNHDA and CDR2 is SQIVND (reference sequence). For the CDR3, the DNA is TGTGCCAGTAGTATATCGAGCAGTCAGCCCCAGCATTTT. It specifies CASSISSSQPQHF.